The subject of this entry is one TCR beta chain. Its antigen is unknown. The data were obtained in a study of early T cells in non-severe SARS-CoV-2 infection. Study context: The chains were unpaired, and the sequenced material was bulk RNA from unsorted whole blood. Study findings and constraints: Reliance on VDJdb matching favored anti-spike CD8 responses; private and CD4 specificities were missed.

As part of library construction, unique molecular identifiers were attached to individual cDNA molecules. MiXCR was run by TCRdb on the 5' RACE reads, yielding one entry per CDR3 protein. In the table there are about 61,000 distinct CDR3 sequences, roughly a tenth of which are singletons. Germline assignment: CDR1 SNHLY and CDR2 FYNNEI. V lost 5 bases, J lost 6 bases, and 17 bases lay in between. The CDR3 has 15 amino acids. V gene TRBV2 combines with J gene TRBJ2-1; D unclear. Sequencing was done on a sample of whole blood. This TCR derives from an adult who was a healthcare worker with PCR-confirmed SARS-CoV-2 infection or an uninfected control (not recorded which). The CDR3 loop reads CASSLRPKTGNEQFF. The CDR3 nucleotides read TGTGCCAGCAGTCTGAGACCCAAAACGGGCAATGAGCAGTTCTTC. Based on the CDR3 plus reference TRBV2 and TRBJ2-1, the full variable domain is EPEVTQTPSHQVTQMGQEVILRCVPISNHLYFYWYRQILGQKVEFLVSFYNNEISEKSEIFDDQFSVERPDGSNFTLKIRSTKLEDSAMYFCASSLRPKTGNEQFFGPGTRLTVL.